What follows are 30 T cell receptor beta chains derived from one specimen sequenced in a study of shared clonotypes between healthy human individuals. CD45RO-negative cells were positively selected for CCR7, leaving out terminally differentiated effector memory CD45RA+ cells. The data were produced by immunoSEQ multiplex PCR, yet TCRdb's version contains in-frame clones alone and is incomplete. This table holds hundreds of thousands of clones, around 96% found once. Sequencing was done on a sample of naive CD8+ T cells sorted from blood. All receptors come from a man aged 30 to 45 in good health.

The chain carries TRBV5-1 and TRBJ2-7, with a tentative D call TRBD1 (6 bases). The germline CDR1 and CDR2 sequences are SGHRS and YFSETQ. CDR3 length: 16 residues. V lost 4 bases and J lost 0, with 17 bases in between. The CDR3 DNA follows: TGCGCCAGCAGCCGAGACCGGGACAAGCCCTCCTACGAGCAGTACTTC. This translates into CASSRDRDKPSYEQYF.

On this clone: Other DNA variants within this sample encode the same CDR3. The chain uses TRBV27 and TRBJ2-7, with D tentatively TRBD1 (7 bases). Germline-derived CDR1 and CDR2 are MNHEY and SMNVEV (reference sequence). The CDR3 sequence is 14 residues long. V lost 0 bases and J 2 bases, leaving 8 bases between the germline ends. The CDR3 protein is CASSLSRGAYEQYF. The CDR3 DNA is TGTGCCAGCAGTTTATCCAGGGGGGCCTACGAGCAGTACTTC.

The chain combines TRBV5-1 with TRBJ2-7; D is unresolved. This CDR3 comprises 13 residues. Germline-derived CDR1 and CDR2 are SGHRS and YFSETQ. V was clipped by 0 bases and J by 3 bases, with 7 bases between them. CDR3 nucleotide sequence: TGCGCCAGCAGCTTGGCAGTCGACTACGAGCAGTACTTC. Translated, it gives CASSLAVDYEQYF.

The J gene is TRBJ2-7, the V gene TRBV2, with TRBD2 identical over 8 bases. V dropped 3 bases and J dropped 0; count of bases not matched to a gene: 7. Germline CDR1 reads SNHLY; CDR2 reads FYNNEI. The CDR3 length is 16 residues. In nucleotides, the CDR3 is TGTGCCAGCAGTGACCCCACTAGCGGCTTCTCCTACGAGCAGTACTTC. As protein: CASSDPTSGFSYEQYF.

This clone was counted a single time. Germline is not matched at one junction end, which may reflect a read error. The V gene is TRBV11-2, the J gene TRBJ2-7, with D uncertain. This CDR3 is 12 amino acids long. The germline V gene encodes CDR1 SGHAT and CDR2 FQNNGV. The CDR3 region has the DNA TGTGCCAGCAGCTTAGCCTCCTTCGAGCAGTACTTC. Translation: CASSLASFEQYF.

This chain links TRBV14 with TRBJ2-5; a weak D match, TRBD2 (6 bases). The CDR3 contains 15 residues. Between the trimmed V and J ends, which lost 1 base and 1 base, there was a span of 10 bases. Germline V gene sequence: CDR1 SGHDN, CDR2 FVKESK. CDR3 coding DNA: TGTGCCAGCAGCCAAGGTCGGGGGATCCAAGAGACCCAGTACTTC. It yields the protein CASSQGRGIQETQYF.

The chain couples TRBV28 to TRBJ2-4; D uncertain. In germline, CDR1 is MDHEN, CDR2 SYDVKM. The CDR3 sequence is 12 residues long. V was clipped by 2 bases and J by 5 bases, with 4 bases between them. CDR3 loop: CASSLSQNIQYF. The DNA of the CDR3 is TGTGCCAGCAGTTTAAGTCAAAACATTCAGTACTTC.

The J gene is TRBJ2-1, the V gene TRBV11-2; D may be TRBD1 (6 bases). Germline loops: CDR1 SGHAT, CDR2 FQNNGV. The CDR3 sequence is 13 residues long. Between the trimmed V and J ends, which lost 5 bases and 5 bases, there was a span of 10 bases. CDR3 sequence reads: CASSADSDNEQFF. DNA for the CDR3: TGTGCCAGCAGCGCGGACAGTGACAATGAGCAGTTCTTC.

This CDR3 reads CASSRTGGGSYEQYF. The CDR3 DNA reads as TGTGCCAGCAGCCGTACGGGGGGCGGATCCTACGAGCAGTACTTC. The chain employs TRBV7-2 and TRBJ2-7, with a possible D match to TRBD2 (7 bases). The CDR3 covers 15 residues. Germline V gives CDR1 SGHTA, CDR2 FQGNSA. V lost 5 bases and J 1 base, leaving 15 bases between the germline ends.

This clone was seen more than once but under ten times. The chain joins TRBV28 to TRBJ2-7; 10 bases match TRBD1. Losses at the gene ends were 5 bases for V and 6 bases for J; bases not matched to a gene: 13. There are 16 residues in the CDR3. Germline CDR1 is MDHEN and CDR2 is SYDVKM. The CDR3 loop reads CASSNFGTGVLGEQYF. CDR3 in DNA: TGTGCCAGCAGTAACTTCGGGACAGGGGTCTTGGGCGAGCAGTACTTC.

The chain is built from TRBV10-1 and TRBJ2-4; 10 bases match TRBD2. CDR1 is WNHNN, CDR2 SYGVQD, per germline (reference sequence). The junction had 1 base not matched to a gene; V was cut back by 2 bases and J by 0 bases. This CDR3 is 16 amino acids long. The CDR3 nucleotides read TGCGCCAGCAGTGAGGGACTAGCGGTAGCCAAAAACATTCAGTACTTC. Its translation is CASSEGLAVAKNIQYF.

The sample holds one count of this clone. This chain's CDR3 is CASSSGTSGLSTDTQYF. CDR3 in DNA: TGTGCCAGCAGCTCCGGGACTAGCGGCCTGAGCACAGATACGCAGTATTTT. V usage is TRBV7-9 and J usage is TRBJ2-3, with 11 bases identical to TRBD2. The ends lost 4 bases at V and 0 bases at J; junction bases unmatched: 6. CDR1 SEHNR and CDR2 FQNEAQ come from the germline V gene (reference sequence). The CDR3 has 17 amino acids.

V is TRBV7-6 and J is TRBJ2-6, with a possible D match to TRBD2 (6 bases). The CDR3 runs to 14 residues. V lost 10 bases to trimming and J lost 4 bases, with 14 bases between them. Germline assignment: CDR1 SGHVS and CDR2 FNYEAQ. CDR3 DNA sequence: TGTGCCATTCCGTCGGGGGACGGGGCCAACGTCCTGACTTTC. Protein sequence: CAIPSGDGANVLTF.

The V call is TRBV10-3, the J call TRBJ1-2; D gene ambiguous. The ends were cut back, 2 bases at V and 3 bases at J, with 13 bases in the middle. The CDR3 covers 15 residues. In germline, CDR1 is ENHRY, CDR2 SYGVKD. The CDR3: CAISEALGLDYGYTF. As DNA, the CDR3 is TGTGCCATCAGTGAGGCTCTCGGTTTGGACTATGGCTACACCTTC.

The rearrangement joins TRBV6-5 to TRBJ1-2; 7 bases fit TRBD1. Looked up from germline, CDR1 is MNHEY and CDR2 is SVGAGI. CDR3 length equals 14 residues. The junction had 4 bases not matched to a gene; V was cut back by 6 bases and J by 0 bases. The CDR3 here is CASRGQDANYGYTF. The CDR3 nucleotides are TGTGCCAGCAGAGGACAGGATGCTAACTATGGCTACACCTTC.

V gene TRBV7-9 combines with J gene TRBJ2-3; D gene ambiguous. V shed 8 bases and J shed 0 bases, with 15 bases lying between them. The CDR3 totals 15 residues. Germline lookup yields CDR1 SEHNR and CDR2 FQNEAQ (reference sequence). The CDR3 reads CASQLGVTSTDTQYF. CDR3 DNA: TGTGCCAGCCAGCTCGGCGTGACTAGCACAGATACGCAGTATTTT.

The V gene is TRBV11-2, the J gene TRBJ2-7, with D maybe TRBD1 (6 bases). Germline CDR1 reads SGHAT; CDR2 reads FQNNGV. Trimming stripped 3 bases from V and 2 bases from J, with 11 bases between. This CDR3 comprises 14 residues. In DNA, the CDR3 is TGTGCCAGCAGCTTTTTACAGGGTGCCTACGAGCAGTACTTC. The encoded protein is CASSFLQGAYEQYF.

The V gene is TRBV7-3, the J gene TRBJ2-3; TRBD2 agrees at 9 bases. V lost 5 bases, J lost 5 bases, and 11 bases stayed unmatched. Germline CDR1 is SGHTA and CDR2 is FQGTGA. This CDR3 comprises 16 residues. The CDR3 reads CASSKNLAGNQDTQYF. The CDR3 DNA reads as TGTGCCAGCAGCAAGAATCTAGCGGGAAACCAAGATACGCAGTATTTT.

The V and J genes are TRBV30 and TRBJ1-5; 8 nucleotides agree with TRBD1. Germline loops: CDR1 GTSNPN, CDR2 SVGIG (reference sequence). V gave up 5 bases and J gave up 2 bases; unmatched junction bases: 5. This CDR3 spans 14 amino acids. CDR3 amino acids: CAWDQGAGNQPQHF. The CDR3 nucleotides are TGTGCCTGGGATCAGGGGGCAGGCAATCAGCCCCAGCATTTT.

V usage is TRBV27 and J usage is TRBJ1-3, with D possibly TRBD1 on 6 matching bases. The V and J ends lost 5 bases and 4 bases respectively, with 21 bases between them. This CDR3 is 17 amino acids long. Germline assignment: CDR1 MNHEY and CDR2 SMNVEV (reference sequence). CDR3 sequence: CASSPAAGAARGNTIYF. CDR3 nucleotide sequence: TGTGCCAGCAGTCCGGCCGCAGGGGCAGCGAGAGGAAACACCATATATTTT.

V is TRBV7-9 and J is TRBJ2-5; 12 bases line up with TRBD1. The germline V gene has CDR1 SEHNR and CDR2 FQNEAQ (reference sequence). V lost 4 bases, J lost 5 bases, and 14 bases stayed unmatched. This CDR3 region has 18 residues. CDR3 protein: CASSYPTSGTGGGETQYF. The CDR3 DNA sequence: TGTGCCAGCAGCTACCCAACCTCCGGGACAGGGGGCGGGGAGACCCAGTACTTC.

The chain carries TRBV10-2 and TRBJ2-7; possible D gene TRBD1, 7 bases. This CDR3 is built from 12 residues. Germline assignment: CDR1 WSHSY and CDR2 SAAADI. V lost 6 bases and J 6 bases, leaving 12 bases between the germline ends. As DNA, the CDR3 is TGCGCCAGCAGGGGGCAGGGGGGCGAGCAGTACTTC. Amino acids: CASRGQGGEQYF.

This chain uses TRBV7-8 with TRBJ2-1; 10 bases agree with TRBD2. V trimming: 4 bases; J trimming: 4 bases; junction bases outside the gene matches: 16. The CDR3 sequence is 19 residues long. The V gene's germline CDR1 is SGHVS and CDR2 FQNEAQ. CDR3: CASSSTRGQGTSVYNEQFF. In DNA, the CDR3 is TGTGCCAGCAGCTCAACGAGGGGACAAGGGACTAGCGTTTACAATGAGCAGTTCTTC.

CDR3 sequence reads: CASSQSVWGQLTFF. The CDR3 bases are TGTGCCAGCAGCCAGTCGGTTTGGGGGCAGTTGACTTTCTTT. V usage is TRBV5-6 and J usage is TRBJ1-1, with TRBD1 as a possible D gene (6 bases). Germline CDR1 reads SGHDT; CDR2 reads YYEEEE. The CDR3 is made up of 14 amino acids. V was clipped by 4 bases and J by 12 bases, with 22 bases between them.

This clone has a single count. The chain employs TRBV11-2 and TRBJ2-2, with D hard to call. The CDR3 runs 15 residues. The germline V gene has CDR1 SGHAT and CDR2 FQNNGV. Trimming left V 7 bases short and J 4 bases short, with 16 bases between. The CDR3 loop is CASNLVRPGTGELFF. The DNA for the CDR3 is TGTGCCAGCAACCTAGTTCGGCCGGGCACCGGGGAGCTGTTTTTT.

The V gene is TRBV11-2, the J gene TRBJ2-7, with 9 bases matching TRBD1. CDR1 is SGHAT, CDR2 FQNNGV, per germline. The J segment lost 0 bases and the V segment lost 5 bases, leaving 5 bases of the junction unmatched. This CDR3 has 15 amino acids. Here the CDR3 reads CASSPDRGLSYEQYF. The CDR3, as DNA: TGTGCCAGCAGCCCGGACAGGGGCCTCTCCTACGAGCAGTACTTC. The whole variable domain, filled in from reference TRBV11-2 and TRBJ2-7, reads EAGVAQSPRYKIIEKRQSVAFWCNPISGHATLYWYQQILGQGPKLLIQFQNNGVVDDSQLPKDRFSAERLKGVDSTLKIQPAKLEDSAVYLCASSPDRGLSYEQYFGPGTRLTVT.

The V gene is TRBV15, the J gene TRBJ1-1, with 8 bases aligning to TRBD1. The CDR3 totals 14 residues. CDR1 and CDR2 from the germline V gene are LNHNV and YYDKDF (reference sequence). V shed 5 bases and J 0 bases; nucleotides not matched to a gene: 2. The CDR3 sequence is CATSETGVNTEAFF. CDR3 nucleotide sequence: TGTGCCACCAGCGAGACAGGGGTGAACACTGAAGCTTTCTTT.

This sequence joins TRBV6-1 and TRBJ1-2; tentative D call: TRBD1 (5 bases). CDR3 length: 16 amino acids. Trimming removed 2 bases from V and 0 bases from J, with 13 bases in between. Germline CDR1 and CDR2: MNHNS and SASEGT. The CDR3 sequence is CASSENMRGANYGYTF. For the CDR3, the DNA is TGTGCCAGCAGTGAAAATATGAGGGGAGCTAACTATGGCTACACCTTC.

The chain combines TRBV4-1 with TRBJ1-2; possible D gene TRBD1, 6 bases. V was pared by 4 bases and J by 3 bases, with 21 bases between. The CDR3 spans 17 residues. CDR1 and CDR2 (germline): MGHRA, YSYEKL. As DNA, the CDR3 is TGCGCCAGCAGCCCCCTTGTTTCTGGAAGGGGGGACTATGGCTACACCTTC. This sequence encodes CASSPLVSGRGDYGYTF.

The chain recombines TRBV19 with TRBJ2-3; 13 nucleotides agree with TRBD2. Germline CDR1 LNHDA, CDR2 SQIVND (reference sequence). V was pared by 8 bases and J by 5 bases, with 4 bases of the junction left unmatched. There are 14 residues in the CDR3. The CDR3: CASGLAGVLDTQYF. The CDR3 DNA reads TGTGCCAGTGGACTAGCGGGAGTTCTAGATACGCAGTATTTT.